The rows below give T cell receptor beta chains drawn from one sample of a study of monozygotic twins with inflammatory bowel disease. TCRdb reprocessed the 5' RACE reads and keeps a single row for each CDR3 protein, giving no DNA. The specimen's table records 310,000 or so distinct CDR3 sequences. Sequenced material: blood. These receptors all stem from a human donor with ulcerative colitis or Crohn's disease, or a healthy co-twin of an affected twin (not recorded which). Each CDR3 is given with its conserved first and last residue.

j_call	v_call	cdr3_aa
TRBJ1-1	TRBV20-1	CSARDFERRNTEAFF
TRBJ2-2	TRBV5-1	CASSLRTSGGVTGELFF
TRBJ2-3	TRBV7-9	CASSLPSGGADTQYF
TRBJ2-7	TRBV7-2	CASSGTSGGWNEQYF
TRBJ2-5	TRBV5-1	CASSFRGTSNRETQYF
TRBJ2-7	TRBV27	CASSFLRSYEQYF
TRBJ2-1	TRBV27	CASSLVPYQNEQFF
TRBJ1-6	TRBV27	CASSLRGSRYNSPLHF
TRBJ2-2	TRBV11-2	CASSLAGTAGELFF
TRBJ1-5	TRBV20-1	CSASRGGNQPQHF
TRBJ2-1	TRBV30	CAWSSSSRGNEQFF
TRBJ2-7	TRBV20-1	CSARDSDSAYEQYF
TRBJ2-1	TRBV5-1	CASSSGTGSWGNEQFF
TRBJ2-7	TRBV10-1	CASSESRSYEQYF
TRBJ2-7	TRBV28	CASSIGGGYEQYF
TRBJ2-7	TRBV12-3/TRBV12-4	CASRAGSGTVGEQYF
TRBJ2-3	TRBV10-3	CAISEPNSPDTQYF
TRBJ2-7	TRBV7-2	CASSQWTSGNYEQYF
TRBJ2-3	TRBV12-3/TRBV12-4	CASSWTGGTDTQYF
TRBJ2-3	TRBV7-2	CASSLDGGSTDTQYF
TRBJ1-5	TRBV29-1	CSVVVGNQPQHF
TRBJ2-3	TRBV12-3/TRBV12-4	CASSRDGGTDTQYF
TRBJ1-1	TRBV5-1	CASSLRGSEAFF
TRBJ1-3	TRBV7-2	CASSLAVVPSGNTIYF
TRBJ2-2	TRBV28	CASSLVPSVGGSGELFF
TRBJ1-1	TRBV5-1	CASSSRAQGDTEAFF
TRBJ2-2	TRBV10-3	CAISESRQLTGELFF
TRBJ2-3	TRBV27	CASSPDLNTQYF
TRBJ2-5	TRBV3-1	CASSQGSNTQYF
TRBJ2-2	TRBV7-9	CASSSYRGLRELFF
TRBJ2-1	TRBV5-1	CASSLAIGGEQFF
TRBJ2-1	TRBV29-1	CSAHGLADYNEQFF
TRBJ1-4	TRBV4-1	CASSQVVGGSVEKLFF
TRBJ2-3	TRBV7-2	CASSLRGRGTSDTQYF
TRBJ2-7	TRBV5-1	CASSLRTGRTDEQYF
TRBJ2-7	TRBV28	CASSERGSYEQYF
TRBJ1-1	TRBV29-1	CSVDRDGGPNTEAFF
TRBJ2-1	TRBV5-1	CASSLADYSTYNEQFF
TRBJ1-1	TRBV7-9	CASSLGDSEVYDTEAFF
TRBJ1-3	TRBV5-1	CASNLGTAGNTIYF
TRBJ1-4	TRBV20-1	CSAATGPTNEKLFF
TRBJ2-5	TRBV29-1	CSVRGLAETQYF
TRBJ1-5	TRBV10-3	CAIRGEAQPQHF
TRBJ1-4	TRBV20-1	CSAPAPGRVEKLFF
TRBJ1-4	TRBV19	CASSSRKGQSENLFF
TRBJ2-1	TRBV11-2	CASSRGGTSYNEQFF
TRBJ1-2	TRBV20-1	CSAPRPGQGAREGYTF